Below, 20 T cell receptor beta chains from the same sample are listed, as sequenced in a study of response to subunit inactivated influenza vaccine. TCRdb reprocessed the RT-PCR reads with MiXCR, giving one entry per CDR3 protein. Of more than 450,000 distinct CDR3 sequences in the sample, about 10% are singletons; the top ten hold roughly 10%. The sequenced sample was PBMCs from blood, obtained on the day of vaccination. Every receptor here comes from a man over 45 who received an inactivated influenza vaccine.

This clonotype was counted a few times. The chain's CDR3 is CSVGPGLAGANEQFF. CDR3 bases: TGCAGCGTTGGACCGGGACTAGCGGGAGCCAATGAGCAGTTCTTC. The chain joins TRBV29-1 to TRBJ2-1; 14 positions agree with TRBD2. V shed 4 bases and J 6 bases; nucleotides not matched to a gene: 5. This CDR3 has 15 amino acids. Germline lookup yields CDR1 SQVTM and CDR2 ANQGSEA.

CDR3: CASSLEAGHVQYF. CDR3 sequence (DNA): TGCGCCAGCAGCTTGGAGGCAGGACACGTGCAGTACTTC. The V and J genes are TRBV5-1 and TRBJ2-7; possibly TRBD1 for D (5 bases). Germline CDR1 and CDR2: SGHRS and YFSETQ. V dropped 0 bases and J dropped 9 bases, with 13 bases sitting between them. The CDR3 runs 13 residues.

The gene calls are TRBV12-3 or TRBV12-4 and TRBJ2-7, with D tentatively TRBD2 (6 bases). This CDR3 region has 15 residues. The V and J ends lost 5 bases and 1 base respectively, with 15 bases between them. The CDR3 nucleotides read TGTGCCAGCAGTCCACCCGGGGAGGATTCCTACGAGCAGTACTTC. Translating it yields CASSPPGEDSYEQYF.

The table lists this clonotype with a few counts. This sequence joins TRBV11-1 and TRBJ1-4; TRBD1 matches 7 bases. CDR1 is SGHAT, CDR2 FQDESV, per germline (reference sequence). The CDR3 length is 20 residues. J was trimmed by 0 bases and V by 5 bases; bases with no gene match: 18. CDR3 protein: CASSPSMVTGQGATNEKLFF. CDR3 sequence (DNA): TGTGCCAGCAGCCCTTCGATGGTGACAGGGCAAGGGGCAACTAATGAAAAACTGTTTTTT.

The chain has TRBV6-1 and TRBJ2-1, with 11 bases that match TRBD1. Germline CDR1 MNHNS, CDR2 SASEGT. This CDR3 has 16 amino acids. Trimming removed 5 bases from V and 2 bases from J; junction bases left unmatched: 5. CDR3 residues: CASSLSDRGPYNEQFF. The DNA of the CDR3 is TGTGCCAGCAGTCTGTCGGACAGGGGGCCCTACAATGAGCAGTTCTTC.

This clonotype was detected many times. V and J are TRBV20-1 and TRBJ2-3; D unclear. Germline values: CDR1 DFQATT, CDR2 SNEGSKA (reference sequence). The CDR3 covers 12 residues. The ends were cut back, 6 bases at V and 2 bases at J, with 9 bases in the middle. The CDR3 reads CSATDDTDTQYF. The CDR3 DNA follows: TGCAGTGCCACGGACGACACAGATACGCAGTATTTT.

This clonotype turned up a few times. The chain links TRBV5-1 to TRBJ1-2, with D hard to call. The CDR3 has 16 residues. Between the trimmed V and J ends, which lost 4 bases and 5 bases, there was a span of 21 bases. Germline V lookup: CDR1 SGHRS, CDR2 YFSETQ. In nucleotides, the CDR3 is TGCGCCAGCAGCCACGCCTCGGACGGCCTCGTGTATGGCTACACCTTC. Translating it yields CASSHASDGLVYGYTF. The whole variable domain, remainder taken from reference TRBV5-1 and TRBJ1-2, is KAGVTQTPRYLIKTRGQQVTLSCSPISGHRSVSWYQQTPGQGLQFLFEYFSETQRNKGNFPGRFSGRQFSNSRSEMNVSTLELGDSALYLCASSHASDGLVYGYTFGSGTRLTVV.

V gene TRBV20-1 combines with J gene TRBJ2-3, with D perhaps matching TRBD2 (5 bases). Germline CDR1 is DFQATT and CDR2 is SNEGSKA (reference sequence). The CDR3 has 16 amino acids. The V and J ends lost 3 bases and 0 bases respectively, with 16 bases between them. CDR3 region: CSASSVAYSSTDTQYF. CDR3 DNA: TGCAGTGCTAGTTCCGTAGCGTATTCTAGCACAGATACGCAGTATTTT.

The V gene is TRBV3-1, the J gene TRBJ1-2; 7 bases align to TRBD1. CDR1 is LGHDT and CDR2 is YNNKEL in the germline V gene (reference sequence). This CDR3 comprises 19 residues. The J segment lost 4 bases and the V segment lost 2 bases, leaving 19 bases of the junction unmatched. The CDR3 sequence is CASSQRWGTIGTVRYGYTF. As DNA, the CDR3 is TGTGCCAGCAGCCAACGGTGGGGCACGATAGGGACAGTACGCTATGGCTACACCTTC. Full variable domain (missing parts from reference TRBV3-1 and TRBJ1-2): DTAVSQTPKYLVTQMGNDKSIKCEQNLGHDTMYWYKQDSKKFLKIMFSYNNKELIINETVPNRFSPKSPDKAHLNLHINSLELGDSAVYFCASSQRWGTIGTVRYGYTFGSGTRLTVV.

The table lists this clonotype with a few counts. The chain uses TRBV4-2 and TRBJ2-3; D call uncertain. Germline lookup yields CDR1 LGHNA and CDR2 YNFKEQ. The CDR3 has 14 residues. V dropped 1 base and J dropped 4 bases, with 9 bases sitting between them. CDR3 protein: CASSQGRKSDTQYF. The CDR3 DNA reads as TGTGCCAGCAGCCAAGGAAGGAAATCAGATACGCAGTATTTT.

This clonotype was picked up a small number of times. The rearrangement joins TRBV11-3 to TRBJ2-3, with D tentatively TRBD2 (6 bases). CDR3 length: 13 amino acids. The V gene lost 5 bases and the J gene lost 4 bases, with 10 bases spanning the gap. Germline CDR1 and CDR2: SGHNT and YENEEA. For the CDR3, the DNA is TGTGCCAGCAGCGCCGGACTATCAGATACGCAGTATTTT. Its translation is CASSAGLSDTQYF. The full variable domain, completed using reference TRBV11-3 and TRBJ2-3, is EAGVVQSPRYKIIEKKQPVAFWCNPISGHNTLYWYLQNLGQGPELLIRYENEEAVDDSQLPKDRFSAERLKGVDSTLKIQPAELGDSAVYLCASSAGLSDTQYFGPGTRLTVL.

CDR3 in DNA: TGTGCCAGCAGTGCGTCACTAGCGGGGACGGCAGATACGCAGTATTTT. Its protein product is CASSASLAGTADTQYF. V gene TRBV6-1 combines with J gene TRBJ2-3, with 10 bases identical to TRBD2. This CDR3 has 16 residues. With 4 bases clipped from V and 4 bases from J, the junction kept 8 bases outside the gene matches. Germline CDR1 is MNHNS and CDR2 is SASEGT.

The chain couples TRBV2 to TRBJ1-3; perhaps TRBD1 as D (6 bases). From germline, CDR1 is SNHLY and CDR2 FYNNEI. The CDR3 is 14 residues long. V was shortened by 6 bases and J by 9 bases, with 18 bases between the two germline ends. The CDR3 nucleotides are TGTGCCAGCAGGGGGGCCGGGTCGGTCTCCACCATATATTTT. It encodes CASRGAGSVSTIYF.

This clonotype was detected a few times. The V and J genes are TRBV24-1 and TRBJ2-1; D is perhaps TRBD2 (5 bases). The V gene's germline CDR1 is KGHDR and CDR2 SFDVKD. V lost 9 bases and J 8 bases, leaving 16 bases between the germline ends. The CDR3 extends over 13 amino acids. CDR3: CATREANGDEQFF. The CDR3 coding sequence is TGTGCCACCCGAGAGGCCAACGGGGATGAGCAGTTCTTC.

This CDR3 is CSVEGTQDSYEQYF. Written as DNA, the CDR3 is TGCAGCGTTGAAGGGACACAGGATTCCTACGAGCAGTACTTC. This chain connects TRBV29-1 to TRBJ2-7; a possible D gene is TRBD1 (5 bases). The CDR3 spans 14 residues. V shed 1 base and J shed 1 base, with 11 bases lying between them. Per germline, CDR1 SQVTM and CDR2 ANQGSEA.

The sample holds many counts of this clonotype. The V gene is TRBV5-1, the J gene TRBJ1-2, with 7 bases lining up with TRBD1. This CDR3 is 13 amino acids long. The V gene end was trimmed by 4 bases and the J gene end by 2 bases; junction bases not matched to a gene: 2. Germline CDR1 and CDR2: SGHRS and YFSETQ. Here the CDR3 reads CASSTDRNYGYTF. The DNA of the CDR3 is TGCGCCAGCAGCACGGACAGGAACTATGGCTACACCTTC.

This clonotype was recorded at least ten times. The J gene is TRBJ2-3, the V gene TRBV7-6; D is unresolved. V dropped 3 bases and J dropped 4 bases, with 8 bases sitting between them. CDR3 length: 13 amino acids. The germline gives CDR1 SGHVS, CDR2 FNYEAQ. CDR3 bases: TGTGCCAGCAGCTTGGCTCCTCCAGATACGCAGTATTTT. Translation: CASSLAPPDTQYF.

The V gene is TRBV7-2, the J gene TRBJ2-1; D unclear. Trimming stripped 5 bases from V and 3 bases from J, with 11 bases between. The CDR3 has 14 residues. The germline CDR1 and CDR2 sequences are SGHTA and FQGNSA. The CDR3 reads CASSPIGLYNEQFF. In DNA, the CDR3 is TGTGCCAGCAGCCCCATAGGGCTCTACAATGAGCAGTTCTTC.

Ten or more counts support this clonotype. The rearrangement uses TRBV11-2 and TRBJ2-1; 7 nucleotides match TRBD2. Germline trimming cut 2 bases from V and 8 bases from J; bases unmatched to any gene: 15. CDR1 and CDR2 from the germline V gene are SGHAT and FQNNGV. The CDR3 length is 17 residues. The CDR3 DNA follows: TGTGCCAGCAGCTTAATCTTAGGAGGCGGGAGTTTCGATGAGCAGTTCTTC. It codes for CASSLILGGGSFDEQFF.

The gene calls are TRBV20-1 and TRBJ2-4, with D unresolved. Trimming cost V 6 bases and J 0 bases, with 6 bases left between them. Germline values: CDR1 DFQATT, CDR2 SNEGSKA (reference sequence). The CDR3 has 12 residues. The CDR3 nucleotides read TGCAGTGCCGGTGTAGCCAAAAACATTCAGTACTTC. It specifies CSAGVAKNIQYF.